This is a list of T cell receptor beta chains from one sample in a study of control samples from healthy donors and cancer patients. The assay was immunoSEQ multiplex PCR, and TCRdb's table has in-frame clones only and misses some. This sample carries under 450,000 clones, approximately 90% of them seen once, and the ten largest clones take around 6.8%. The sequencing input was PBMCs. The receptors stem from a man aged 35 to 55 with head and neck cancer. Each CDR3 is given with its conserved first and last residue. Each record gives: CDR3 DNA, CDR3 protein, clone size, J gene, D gene, V gene. D genes are given only for firm matches. The listing skips clone size in some rows; elsewhere it reads once, few, many or a size class.

cdr3_nt: TGTGCCAGCAGCGTAGGGAGGTGGGGGGGGCCCCTCTCTGGGGCCAACGTCCTGACTTTC; cdr3_aa: CASSVGRWGGPLSGANVLTF; clone_size: few; j_call: TRBJ2-6; d_call: .; v_call: TRBV9
cdr3_nt: TGCGCCAGCAGCTTGGGACAGGGAACCGGGGAGCTGTTTTTT; cdr3_aa: CASSLGQGTGELFF; clone_size: .; j_call: TRBJ2-2; d_call: TRBD1; v_call: TRBV5-1
cdr3_nt: TGCGCCAGCAGAGTTAGCGGGACCCAGAGGGGCGGGGAGCTGTTTTTT; cdr3_aa: CASRVSGTQRGGELFF; clone_size: few; j_call: TRBJ2-2; d_call: TRBD2; v_call: TRBV5-1
cdr3_nt: TGTGCCAGCAGCTTTCTAGGGAGTGGGAACACCGGGGAGCTGTTTTTT; cdr3_aa: CASSFLGSGNTGELFF; clone_size: .; j_call: TRBJ2-2; d_call: .; v_call: TRBV7-8
cdr3_nt: TGCGCCAGCAGCCAACCGGGACCTCACCTCACCGAGCAGTACTTC; cdr3_aa: CASSQPGPHLTEQYF; clone_size: .; j_call: TRBJ2-7; d_call: .; v_call: TRBV5-1
cdr3_nt: TGCGCCAGCATCAAAACAGGGGGACCGCACACTGAAGCTTTCTTT; cdr3_aa: CASIKTGGPHTEAFF; clone_size: .; j_call: TRBJ1-1; d_call: TRBD1; v_call: TRBV5-1
cdr3_nt: TGCGCCAGCAGCCAAGCCTGGGGGGGCTACTATGAGCAGTTCTTC; cdr3_aa: CASSQAWGGYYEQFF; clone_size: .; j_call: TRBJ2-1; d_call: .; v_call: TRBV4-3
cdr3_nt: TGTGCCAGCTCACCACCGACACGATCCCTTAACAACGCCGGGGAGCTGTTTTTT; cdr3_aa: CASSPPTRSLNNAGELFF; clone_size: .; j_call: TRBJ2-2; d_call: .; v_call: TRBV18
cdr3_nt: TGCGCCAGCAGCTTCCAGGGGGCAGGTAGTGAAGCTTTCTTT; cdr3_aa: CASSFQGAGSEAFF; clone_size: .; j_call: TRBJ1-1; d_call: TRBD1; v_call: TRBV5-1
cdr3_nt: TGTGCCAGTAGTAAACAGACAGGGGACGGCTATGGCTACACCTTC; cdr3_aa: CASSKQTGDGYGYTF; clone_size: .; j_call: TRBJ1-2; d_call: TRBD1; v_call: TRBV19
cdr3_nt: TGTGCCAGCAGTTACCTGGGGGCGCAGGACACCGGGGAGCTGTTTTTT; cdr3_aa: CASSYLGAQDTGELFF; clone_size: .; j_call: TRBJ2-2; d_call: .; v_call: TRBV6-5
cdr3_nt: TGTGCCAGCAGCGCCGCGGGACTTCCCACGCTCCCTGGAAACACCATATATTTT; cdr3_aa: CASSAAGLPTLPGNTIYF; clone_size: .; j_call: TRBJ1-3; d_call: .; v_call: TRBV28
cdr3_nt: TGTGCCAGCACCTCACCGAGCTCTGGAAACACCATATATTTT; cdr3_aa: CASTSPSSGNTIYF; clone_size: .; j_call: TRBJ1-3; d_call: .; v_call: TRBV7-8
cdr3_nt: TGTGCCAGCAGCGTAGGGGGCGAGCAGTACTTC; cdr3_aa: CASSVGGEQYF; clone_size: .; j_call: TRBJ2-7; d_call: .; v_call: TRBV9
cdr3_nt: TGTGCCAGCAGTTTATCGACAGGACACTATGGCTACACCTTC; cdr3_aa: CASSLSTGHYGYTF; clone_size: .; j_call: TRBJ1-2; d_call: .; v_call: TRBV27
cdr3_nt: TGTGCCAGCAGCTTCCCCGTGGGAGGGGCCTCTGGAAACACCATATATTTT; cdr3_aa: CASSFPVGGASGNTIYF; clone_size: .; j_call: TRBJ1-3; d_call: .; v_call: TRBV7-2
cdr3_nt: TGCGCCAGCAGCCAAGCTGACAGGAGGCAAGAGACCCAGTACTTC; cdr3_aa: CASSQADRRQETQYF; clone_size: .; j_call: TRBJ2-5; d_call: .; v_call: TRBV4-1
cdr3_nt: TGTGCCATCAGTGACAACAACTATGGCTACACCTTC; cdr3_aa: CAISDNNYGYTF; clone_size: .; j_call: TRBJ1-2; d_call: .; v_call: TRBV10-3
cdr3_nt: TGTGCCAGCAGCCCCTCGCGGGGGGCCAACAATGAGCAGTTCTTC; cdr3_aa: CASSPSRGANNEQFF; clone_size: .; j_call: TRBJ2-1; d_call: TRBD2; v_call: TRBV7-2
cdr3_nt: TGTGCCAGCAGTTCTTCCCGGTTCGAGCAGTACTTC; cdr3_aa: CASSSSRFEQYF; clone_size: .; j_call: TRBJ2-7; d_call: .; v_call: TRBV28
cdr3_nt: TGCAGTGCTAGTCGGGACGTTGCAACTAATGAAAAACTGTTTTTT; cdr3_aa: CSASRDVATNEKLFF; clone_size: once; j_call: TRBJ1-4; d_call: .; v_call: TRBV20-1
cdr3_nt: TGTGCCATCTCAATGGAAGCCACTTACAATGAGCAGTTCTTC; cdr3_aa: CAISMEATYNEQFF; clone_size: .; j_call: TRBJ2-1; d_call: .; v_call: TRBV10-3
cdr3_nt: TGCAGTGCGGCGGTAGTAGAGACCCAGTACTTC; cdr3_aa: CSAAVVETQYF; clone_size: .; j_call: TRBJ2-5; d_call: .; v_call: TRBV20-1
cdr3_nt: TGCGCCAGCAGCCCTGGGGGGGGAGCTTTCTTT; cdr3_aa: CASSPGGGAFF; clone_size: .; j_call: TRBJ1-1; d_call: .; v_call: TRBV5-1
cdr3_nt: TGTGCCACCAGCCCTAGCGGTTCCACAGATACGCAGTATTTT; cdr3_aa: CATSPSGSTDTQYF; clone_size: .; j_call: TRBJ2-3; d_call: TRBD2; v_call: TRBV24-1
cdr3_nt: TGTGCCAGCAGCCGGGACGGTAATCAGCCCCAGCATTTT; cdr3_aa: CASSRDGNQPQHF; clone_size: .; j_call: TRBJ1-5; d_call: .; v_call: TRBV7-9
cdr3_nt: TGTGCCATAGCGGGGGGCCTTATCAATGAGCAGTTCTTC; cdr3_aa: CAIAGGLINEQFF; clone_size: .; j_call: TRBJ2-1; d_call: TRBD2; v_call: TRBV10-3
cdr3_nt: TGTGCCAGCAGCCCCACAGGGGAGGCCTATGGCTACACCTTC; cdr3_aa: CASSPTGEAYGYTF; clone_size: .; j_call: TRBJ1-2; d_call: TRBD1; v_call: TRBV7-9
cdr3_nt: TGTGCCAGTAGTATTCCCAGGGGAGAGACCCAGTACTTC; cdr3_aa: CASSIPRGETQYF; clone_size: .; j_call: TRBJ2-5; d_call: .; v_call: TRBV19
cdr3_nt: TGTGCCAGCACCCAAAGAGAGGGGGCGGGGGAGCTGTTTTTT; cdr3_aa: CASTQREGAGELFF; clone_size: .; j_call: TRBJ2-2; d_call: TRBD1; v_call: TRBV9
cdr3_nt: TGTGCCAGTAGCTCTACGGTCACCCTCTACAATGAGCAGTTCTTC; cdr3_aa: CASSSTVTLYNEQFF; clone_size: many; j_call: TRBJ2-1; d_call: .; v_call: TRBV19
cdr3_nt: TGTGCCAGCTCACCGGATGGGACGGCAAACACTGAAGCTTTCTTT; cdr3_aa: CASSPDGTANTEAFF; clone_size: .; j_call: TRBJ1-1; d_call: .; v_call: TRBV18
cdr3_nt: TGTGCCAGCAGCTTAGGTTCCGGGACAGACTTCACCGGGGAGCTGTTTTTT; cdr3_aa: CASSLGSGTDFTGELFF; clone_size: once; j_call: TRBJ2-2; d_call: TRBD1; v_call: TRBV11-2
cdr3_nt: TGTGCCAGCTCACCACCCAGAGACAGGGGGCCGCAGCCCCAGCATTTT; cdr3_aa: CASSPPRDRGPQPQHF; clone_size: .; j_call: TRBJ1-5; d_call: TRBD1; v_call: TRBV18
cdr3_nt: TGTGCCAGCAGGGCTGGCCCAAGCACAGATACGCAGTATTTT; cdr3_aa: CASRAGPSTDTQYF; clone_size: .; j_call: TRBJ2-3; d_call: .; v_call: TRBV7-2
cdr3_nt: TGTGCCAGCAGCCAAGGAAGGGGACCGAACACCGGGGAGCTGTTTTTT; cdr3_aa: CASSQGRGPNTGELFF; clone_size: .; j_call: TRBJ2-2; d_call: .; v_call: TRBV3-1/TRBV3-2
cdr3_nt: TGTGCCAGCAAGTTTCAGGGCGGGGAAAAACTGTTTTTT; cdr3_aa: CASKFQGGEKLFF; clone_size: .; j_call: TRBJ1-4; d_call: .; v_call: TRBV6-5
cdr3_nt: TGTGCCAGCAGTCGGGACAGGGGGGACTATGGCTACACCTTC; cdr3_aa: CASSRDRGDYGYTF; clone_size: .; j_call: TRBJ1-2; d_call: TRBD1; v_call: TRBV5-4
cdr3_nt: TGTGCCAGCAGCCGGAGCGGGAGTTATAATGAGCAGTTCTTC; cdr3_aa: CASSRSGSYNEQFF; clone_size: .; j_call: TRBJ2-1; d_call: TRBD2; v_call: TRBV11-2
cdr3_nt: TGCAGCGTTGAGTGGAAAGGGAAGGGCTACACCTTC; cdr3_aa: CSVEWKGKGYTF; clone_size: .; j_call: TRBJ1-2; d_call: .; v_call: TRBV29-1
cdr3_nt: TGTGCCAGCTCACCCAAAATAGCGGCCTACAATGAGCAGTTCTTC; cdr3_aa: CASSPKIAAYNEQFF; clone_size: .; j_call: TRBJ2-1; d_call: .; v_call: TRBV18
cdr3_nt: TGCAGCGTAGCCGTGACAGGGTCCCAAGAGACCCAGTACTTC; cdr3_aa: CSVAVTGSQETQYF; clone_size: .; j_call: TRBJ2-5; d_call: TRBD1; v_call: TRBV29-1
cdr3_nt: TGTGCCAGCAGTTTAACATTATTAGCGGACGTCCTAGGAGACGAGCAGTACTTC; cdr3_aa: CASSLTLLADVLGDEQYF; clone_size: .; j_call: TRBJ2-7; d_call: .; v_call: TRBV28
cdr3_nt: TGCGCCAGCAGCTGGGGACAGACCTACGAGCAGTACTTC; cdr3_aa: CASSWGQTYEQYF; clone_size: .; j_call: TRBJ2-7; d_call: TRBD1; v_call: TRBV5-1
cdr3_nt: TGTGCCAGCAGCTTAGGAGACGGACCCTACGAGCAGTACTTC; cdr3_aa: CASSLGDGPYEQYF; clone_size: .; j_call: TRBJ2-7; d_call: .; v_call: TRBV7-2
cdr3_nt: TGTGCCACCAGCCCCACTAGCGGGAGCGGAGTGGGCGAGCAGTACTTC; cdr3_aa: CATSPTSGSGVGEQYF; clone_size: .; j_call: TRBJ2-7; d_call: TRBD2; v_call: TRBV15